The 7 T cell receptor beta chains reported below all come from one sample, sequenced in a study of neurological immune-mediated disorders. TCRdb ran MiXCR on the 5' RACE reads and lists one entry per CDR3 protein. The data hold tens of thousands of distinct CDR3 sequences, with 2% to 3% observed a single time. What was sequenced was PBMCs. These receptors were collected from a woman aged 30 to 39 with multiple sclerosis.

This clonotype was seen at least ten times. This sequence joins TRBV5-5 and TRBJ1-2; TRBD1 is a possible D gene (5 bases). V was pared by 7 bases and J by 1 base, with 14 bases between. CDR1 and CDR2 (germline): SGHKS, YYEKEE (reference sequence). The CDR3 is 14 residues long. The CDR3 sequence is CASGREVVNYGYTF. CDR3 nucleotides: TGTGCCAGCGGCAGGGAGGTGGTTAACTATGGCTACACCTTC.

Many counts were recorded for this clonotype. V and J are TRBV12-3 or TRBV12-4 and TRBJ2-5; no reliable D call. CDR3 length: 16 residues. V dropped 6 bases and J dropped 4 bases, with 21 bases sitting between them. The CDR3 bases are TGTGCCAGCAGCCTCACCTTTACAACCTCCCGAGAGACCCAGTACTTC. Translated: CASSLTFTTSRETQYF.

There are many counts of this clonotype. This rearrangement joins TRBV27 to TRBJ2-7; D is ambiguous. Trimming cost V 7 bases and J 1 base, with 5 bases left between them. Germline-derived CDR1 and CDR2 are MNHEY and SMNVEV (reference sequence). CDR3 length equals 11 residues. CDR3 sequence: CASILSYEQYF. The CDR3 nucleotides are TGTGCCAGCATCCTTTCCTACGAGCAGTACTTC.

This clonotype was counted at least ten times. The chain joins TRBV5-1 to TRBJ2-2, with D perhaps TRBD2 (6 bases). Trimming shortened V by 4 bases and J by 1 base, and 14 bases separated the two germline ends. The CDR3 has 16 residues. The V gene's germline CDR1 is SGHRS and CDR2 YFSETQ. DNA for the CDR3: TGCGCCAGCAGCCCCCGGATAGCGGAGAACACCGGGGAGCTGTTTTTT. Its protein product is CASSPRIAENTGELFF.

This clonotype was detected many times. The genes are TRBV7-9 and TRBJ2-5; D is undetermined. This CDR3 contains 12 residues. Germline V gives CDR1 SEHNR, CDR2 FQNEAQ (reference sequence). V was shortened by 3 bases and J by 5 bases, with 7 bases between the two germline ends. The CDR3 sequence is CASSLVVETQYF. Here the CDR3 DNA reads TGTGCCAGCAGCTTGGTCGTGGAGACCCAGTACTTC.

This clonotype was recorded at least ten times. The chain recombines TRBV4-3 with TRBJ1-6; unclear D gene. V lost 3 bases and J lost 10, with 10 bases in between. Germline CDR1 and CDR2: LGHNA and YSLEER. This CDR3 comprises 13 residues. The CDR3 DNA sequence: TGCGCCAGCAGCCAGGATCGCGGCTCACCCCTCCACTTT. It specifies CASSQDRGSPLHF.

This clonotype came up many times. The chain combines TRBV24-1 with TRBJ1-3; no reliable D call. Germline loops: CDR1 KGHDR, CDR2 SFDVKD. Trimming cost V 3 bases and J 0 bases, with 8 bases left between them. The CDR3 covers 15 residues. The CDR3 reads CATSDTGSSGNTIYF. The CDR3 nucleotides read TGTGCCACCAGTGATACCGGGAGCTCTGGAAACACCATATATTTT.